The 13 T cell receptor beta chains below were found in one sample sequenced in a study of T cell responses to AZD1222 COVID-19 vaccine. Libraries were prepared by immunoSEQ multiplex PCR; TCRdb keeps only in-frame clonotypes and omits some of them. The sample shows 54,000 or so clones, over 70% of them seen only once. The sample in question was peripheral blood, obtained 28 days after the second AZD1222 dose. The receptors were gathered from an adult who received the AZD1222 COVID-19 vaccine.

The chain joins TRBV24-1 to TRBJ2-2; unclear D gene. The germline V gene has CDR1 KGHDR and CDR2 SFDVKD. V shed 8 bases and J shed 2 bases, with 11 bases lying between them. The CDR3 runs to 14 residues. CDR3: CATNKDGNTGELFF. The CDR3 DNA sequence: TGTGCCACCAACAAGGACGGAAACACCGGGGAGCTGTTTTTT.

V is TRBV28 and J is TRBJ1-1; perhaps TRBD1 as D (5 bases). The CDR3 has 14 residues. The germline CDR1 and CDR2 sequences are MDHEN and SYDVKM. Trimming shortened V by 2 bases and J by 5 bases, and 12 bases separated the two germline ends. The CDR3 DNA reads as TGTGCCAGCAGTTTAGAGGGAGGGACGACTGAAGCTTTCTTT. It is translated as CASSLEGGTTEAFF.

The V gene is TRBV13, the J gene TRBJ1-4, with D possibly matching TRBD1 (5 bases). The CDR3 length is 16 residues. Germline V CDR1 and CDR2: PRHDT, FYEKMQ (reference sequence). V lost 2 bases to trimming and J lost 7 bases, with 17 bases between them. CDR3 amino acids: CASSLRVGAGGEKLFF. As DNA, the CDR3 is TGTGCCAGCAGCTTAAGAGTAGGTGCTGGGGGTGAAAAACTGTTTTTT.

This clone was counted between two and nine times. This chain joins TRBV9 and TRBJ1-3, with a weak D call TRBD1 (6 bases). Trimming took 4 bases from V and 1 from J, leaving 24 bases between them. Per germline, CDR1 SGDLS and CDR2 YYNGEE. The CDR3 sequence is 19 residues long. The CDR3 is CASSPFGGQLKLSGNTIYF. CDR3 nucleotides: TGTGCCAGCAGCCCCTTTGGGGGACAACTCAAATTATCTGGAAACACCATATATTTT.

The rearrangement uses TRBV18 and TRBJ1-2, with 7 bases matching TRBD1. Germline lookup yields CDR1 KGHSH and CDR2 LQKENI. This CDR3 contains 14 residues. The junction had 1 base not matched to a gene; V was cut back by 1 base and J by 2 bases. CDR3 loop: CASSPQGANYGYTF. The CDR3 region has the DNA TGTGCCAGCTCACCACAGGGGGCCAACTATGGCTACACCTTC.

The J gene is TRBJ1-5, the V gene TRBV18; 7 bases map to TRBD1. The CDR3 is 13 residues long. The germline gives CDR1 KGHSH, CDR2 LQKENI. The trim removed 5 bases at V and 6 bases at J, leaving 4 bases unmatched. The CDR3 loop is CASSTGEVQPQHF. In nucleotides, the CDR3 is TGTGCCAGCTCAACAGGGGAAGTTCAGCCCCAGCATTTT.

The J gene is TRBJ1-1, the V gene TRBV7-2, with TRBD1 as a possible D gene (6 bases). Trimming removed 2 bases from V and 1 base from J, with 14 bases in between. The CDR3 is 16 amino acids. Germline values: CDR1 SGHTA, CDR2 FQGNSA. The CDR3 coding sequence is TGTGCCAGCAGCTTAATGAGGGCAGGGGCGAACACTGAAGCTTTCTTT. Translated: CASSLMRAGANTEAFF.

The chain links TRBV6-2 or TRBV6-3 to TRBJ1-4; D remains ambiguous. The V and J ends lost 7 bases and 0 bases respectively, with 9 bases between them. The CDR3 loop spans 14 amino acids. Germline values: CDR1 MNHEY, CDR2 SVGEGT. This CDR3 reads CASTPWSTNEKLFF. The DNA for the CDR3 is TGTGCCAGCACCCCGTGGTCAACTAATGAAAAACTGTTTTTT.

The CDR3, as DNA: TGTGCCAGCAGTTCCTTGGACTTTTCCCCCAACATTCAGTACTTC. Protein: CASSSLDFSPNIQYF. The V and J genes are TRBV28 and TRBJ2-4, with D possibly being TRBD2 (5 bases). Per germline, CDR1 MDHEN and CDR2 SYDVKM. CDR3 length: 15 amino acids. Trimming removed 4 bases at V and 7 bases at J, with 17 bases between.

The rearrangement joins TRBV20-1 to TRBJ2-3; D not resolved. This CDR3 contains 11 residues. Germline V lookup: CDR1 DFQATT, CDR2 SNEGSKA (reference sequence). V lost 3 bases and J 8 bases, leaving 9 bases between the germline ends. The CDR3 reads CSASPIGTQYF. The CDR3 bases are TGCAGTGCTAGCCCTATAGGTACGCAGTATTTT.

This sequence joins TRBV28 and TRBJ2-5, with 8 bases lining up with TRBD2. Unmatched junction bases numbered 8, after V lost 7 bases and J lost 1 base. The CDR3 totals 15 residues. In germline, CDR1 is MDHEN, CDR2 SYDVKM. CDR3 nucleotide sequence: TGTGCCAGCATCCGGGCGGGAGGATCCCAAGAGACCCAGTACTTC. It yields the protein CASIRAGGSQETQYF.

The rearrangement uses TRBV10-3 and TRBJ1-2; tentatively, D is TRBD1 (5 bases). The CDR3 runs 13 residues. The germline V and J ends were trimmed by 6 bases and 6 bases, with 14 bases remaining between them. Germline loops: CDR1 ENHRY, CDR2 SYGVKD. CDR3 in amino acids: CAISGGVDDGYTF. CDR3 DNA sequence: TGTGCCATCAGCGGGGGGGTGGATGATGGCTACACCTTC.

The gene calls are TRBV7-8 and TRBJ2-1; no definite D call. The CDR3 is 14 amino acids. Trimming took off 3 bases at V and 5 bases at J, with 11 bases between the two ends. CDR1 and CDR2 (germline): SGHVS, FQNEAQ. CDR3 loop: CASSFWYPDNEQFF. The CDR3 DNA reads TGTGCCAGCAGCTTCTGGTACCCGGACAATGAGCAGTTCTTC.